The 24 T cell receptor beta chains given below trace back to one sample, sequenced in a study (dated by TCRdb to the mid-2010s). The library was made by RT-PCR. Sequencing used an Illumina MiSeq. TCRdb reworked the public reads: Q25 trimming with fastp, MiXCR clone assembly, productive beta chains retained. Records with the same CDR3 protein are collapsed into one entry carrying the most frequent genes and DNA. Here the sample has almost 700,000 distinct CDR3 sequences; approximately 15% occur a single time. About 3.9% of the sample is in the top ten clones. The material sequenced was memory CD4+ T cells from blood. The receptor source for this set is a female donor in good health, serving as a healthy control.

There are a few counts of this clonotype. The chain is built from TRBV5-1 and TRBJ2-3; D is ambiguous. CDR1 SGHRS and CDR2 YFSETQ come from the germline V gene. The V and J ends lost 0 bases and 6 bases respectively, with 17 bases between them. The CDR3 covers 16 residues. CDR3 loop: CASSLARSSALDTQYF. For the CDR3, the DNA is TGCGCCAGCAGCTTGGCCCGTTCGTCGGCTCTGGATACGCAGTATTTT.

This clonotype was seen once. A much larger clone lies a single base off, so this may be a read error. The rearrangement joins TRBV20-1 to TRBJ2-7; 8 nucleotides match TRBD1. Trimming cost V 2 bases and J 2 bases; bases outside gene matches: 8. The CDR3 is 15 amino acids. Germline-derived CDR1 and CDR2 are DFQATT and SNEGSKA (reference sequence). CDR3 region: CSARKDGQGPYEQYF. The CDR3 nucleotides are TGCAGTGCTAGAAAGGACGGACAGGGACCCTACGAGCAGTACTTC.

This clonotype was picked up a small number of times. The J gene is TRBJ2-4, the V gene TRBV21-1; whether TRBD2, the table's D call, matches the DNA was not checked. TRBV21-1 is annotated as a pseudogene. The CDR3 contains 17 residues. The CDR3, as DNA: TGTGCCAGCAGCAAATGGACTAGCGGGAGAATCGGGTATTTCACGTACTTC. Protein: CASSKWTSGRIGYFTYF.

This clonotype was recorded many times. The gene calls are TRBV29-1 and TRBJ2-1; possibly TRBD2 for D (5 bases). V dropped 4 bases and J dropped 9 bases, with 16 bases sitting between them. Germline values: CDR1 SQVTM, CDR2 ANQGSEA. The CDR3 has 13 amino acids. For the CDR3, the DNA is TGCAGCGTTGGGGGTAGCGCGGGTGGTGAGCAGTTCTTC. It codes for CSVGGSAGGEQFF.

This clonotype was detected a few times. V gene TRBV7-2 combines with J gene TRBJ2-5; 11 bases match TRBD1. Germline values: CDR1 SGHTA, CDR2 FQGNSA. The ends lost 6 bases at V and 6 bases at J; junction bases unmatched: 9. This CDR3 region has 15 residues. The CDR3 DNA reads TGTGCCAGCAGGGTGGGGACAGGGGGACAGCAGACCCAGTACTTC. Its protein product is CASRVGTGGQQTQYF.

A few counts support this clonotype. The CDR3 loop is CASSYITGSETQYF. CDR3 coding DNA: TGTGCCAGCAGTTACATAACAGGGTCGGAGACCCAGTACTTC. The rearrangement uses TRBV6-5 and TRBJ2-5; possible D gene TRBD1, 6 bases. The CDR3 is made up of 14 amino acids. Germline V gives CDR1 MNHEY, CDR2 SVGAGI. The V end lost 2 bases, the J end lost 5 bases, and 12 bases lay between the germline ends.

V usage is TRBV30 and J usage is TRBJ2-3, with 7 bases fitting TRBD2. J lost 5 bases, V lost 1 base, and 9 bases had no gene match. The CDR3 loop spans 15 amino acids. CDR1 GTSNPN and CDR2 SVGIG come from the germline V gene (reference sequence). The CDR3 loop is CAWSASGTIGDTQYF. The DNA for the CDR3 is TGTGCCTGGAGTGCCTCCGGGACTATCGGAGATACGCAGTATTTT.

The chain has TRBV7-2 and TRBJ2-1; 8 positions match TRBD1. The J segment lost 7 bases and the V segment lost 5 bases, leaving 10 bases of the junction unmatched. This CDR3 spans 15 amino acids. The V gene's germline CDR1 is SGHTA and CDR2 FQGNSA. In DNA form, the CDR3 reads TGTGCCAGCAGCCCCTGGCAGGGGGCTGGGAATGAGCAGTTCTTC. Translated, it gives CASSPWQGAGNEQFF. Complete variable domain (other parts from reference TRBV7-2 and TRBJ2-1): GAGVSQSPSNKVTEKGKDVELRCDPISGHTALYWYRQSLGQGLEFLIYFQGNSAPDKSGLPSDRFSAERTGGSVSTLTIQRTQQEDSAVYLCASSPWQGAGNEQFFGPGTRLTVL.

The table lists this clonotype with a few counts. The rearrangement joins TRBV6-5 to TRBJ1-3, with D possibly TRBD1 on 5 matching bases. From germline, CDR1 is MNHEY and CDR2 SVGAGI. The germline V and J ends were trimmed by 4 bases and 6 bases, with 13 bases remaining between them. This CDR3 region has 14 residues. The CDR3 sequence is CASSSLSGANTIYF. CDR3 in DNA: TGTGCCAGCAGTTCCCTGTCCGGGGCAAACACCATATATTTT.

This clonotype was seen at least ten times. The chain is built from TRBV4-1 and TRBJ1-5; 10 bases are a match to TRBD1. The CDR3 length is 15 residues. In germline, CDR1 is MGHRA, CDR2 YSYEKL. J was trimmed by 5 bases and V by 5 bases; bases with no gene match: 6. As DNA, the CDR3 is TGCGCCAGCAGCTCGCGGACAGGGGGGGATCAGCCCCAGCATTTT. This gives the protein CASSSRTGGDQPQHF.

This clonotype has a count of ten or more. CDR3 residues: CASSPLGDRDKNIQYF. In nucleotides, the CDR3 is TGTGCCAGCAGTCCCTTAGGGGACAGGGATAAAAACATTCAGTACTTC. This chain joins TRBV27 and TRBJ2-4; 9 bases agree with TRBD1. V lost 5 bases, J lost 4 bases, and 9 bases stayed unmatched. Germline V gene data show CDR1 as MNHEY and CDR2 as SMNVEV (reference sequence). The CDR3 length is 16 residues.

CDR3 in amino acids: CATSKDRAHEQYF. The CDR3 DNA is TGTGCCACCAGCAAGGACAGGGCCCACGAGCAGTACTTC. The chain recombines TRBV15 with TRBJ2-7; TRBD1 matches 8 bases. In germline, CDR1 is LNHNV, CDR2 YYDKDF (reference sequence). The V gene end was trimmed by 4 bases and the J gene end by 5 bases; junction bases not matched to a gene: 4. CDR3 length equals 13 residues.

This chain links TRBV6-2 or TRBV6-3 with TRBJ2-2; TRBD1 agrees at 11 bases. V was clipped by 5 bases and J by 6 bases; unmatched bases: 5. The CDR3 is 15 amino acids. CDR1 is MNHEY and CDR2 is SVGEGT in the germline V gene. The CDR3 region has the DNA TGTGCCAGCAGTCGGGACAGGGGGATCGCCGGGGAGCTGTTTTTT. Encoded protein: CASSRDRGIAGELFF.

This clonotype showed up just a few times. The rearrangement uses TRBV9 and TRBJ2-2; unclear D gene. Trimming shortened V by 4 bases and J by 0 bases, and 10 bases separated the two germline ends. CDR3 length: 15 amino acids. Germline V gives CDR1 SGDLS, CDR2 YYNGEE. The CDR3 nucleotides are TGTGCCAGCAGCCCCGAGCTAGCGAACACCGGGGAGCTGTTTTTT. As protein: CASSPELANTGELFF. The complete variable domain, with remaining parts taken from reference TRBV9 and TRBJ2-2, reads DSGVTQTPKHLITATGQRVTLRCSPRSGDLSVYWYQQSLDQGLQFLIQYYNGEERAKGNILERFSAQQFPDLHSELNLSSLELGDSALYFCASSPELANTGELFFGEGSRLTVL.

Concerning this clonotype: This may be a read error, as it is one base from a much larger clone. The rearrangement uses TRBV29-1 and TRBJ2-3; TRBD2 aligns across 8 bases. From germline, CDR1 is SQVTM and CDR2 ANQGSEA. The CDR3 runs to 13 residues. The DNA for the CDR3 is TGCAGCGTTGAATCGGGGGGGGCGAATACGAAGTATTTT. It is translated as CSVESGGANTKYF.

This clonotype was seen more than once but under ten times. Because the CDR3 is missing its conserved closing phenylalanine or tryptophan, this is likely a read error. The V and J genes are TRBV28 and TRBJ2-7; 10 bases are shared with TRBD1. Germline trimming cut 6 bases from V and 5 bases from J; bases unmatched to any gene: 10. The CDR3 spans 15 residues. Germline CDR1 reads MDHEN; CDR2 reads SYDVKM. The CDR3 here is CASSRPGQGSHEQYC. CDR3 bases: TGTGCCAGCAGCCGGCCGGGACAGGGGAGCCACGAGCAGTACTGC.

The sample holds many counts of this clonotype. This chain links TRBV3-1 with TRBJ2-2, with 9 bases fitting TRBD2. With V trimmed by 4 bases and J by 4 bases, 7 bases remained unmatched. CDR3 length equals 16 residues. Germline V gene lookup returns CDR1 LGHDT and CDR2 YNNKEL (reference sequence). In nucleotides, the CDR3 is TGTGCCAGCAGCCGTTCAGCGGGAGGAGGCACCGGGGAGCTGTTTTTT. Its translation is CASSRSAGGGTGELFF.

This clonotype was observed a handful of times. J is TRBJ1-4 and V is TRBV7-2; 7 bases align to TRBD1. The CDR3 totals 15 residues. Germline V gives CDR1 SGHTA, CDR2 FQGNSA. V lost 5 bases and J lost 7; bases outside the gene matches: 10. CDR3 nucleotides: TGTGCCAGCAGCCCGGGAGGGGGCGGCGGTGAAAAACTGTTTTTT. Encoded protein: CASSPGGGGGEKLFF.

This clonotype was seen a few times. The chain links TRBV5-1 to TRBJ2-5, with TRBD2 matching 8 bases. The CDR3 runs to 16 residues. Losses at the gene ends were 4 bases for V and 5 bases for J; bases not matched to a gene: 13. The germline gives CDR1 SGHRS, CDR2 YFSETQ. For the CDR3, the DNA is TGCGCCAGCAGCCGTCCCAGCGGGGGCTCCAGTGAGACCCAGTACTTC. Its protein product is CASSRPSGGSSETQYF.

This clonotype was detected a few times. CDR3 DNA: TGTGCCAGTAGTAATAGGCGGGGAAAGTTCGCAGATACGCAGTATTTT. Residues: CASSNRRGKFADTQYF. The chain recombines TRBV19 with TRBJ2-3; maybe TRBD2 (6 bases). The germline CDR1 and CDR2 sequences are LNHDA and SQIVND (reference sequence). Trimming removed 4 bases at V and 4 bases at J, with 18 bases between. The CDR3 spans 16 residues. The full variable domain, rest sourced from reference TRBV19 and TRBJ2-3, is DGGITQSPKYLFRKEGQNVTLSCEQNLNHDAMYWYRQDPGQGLRLIYYSQIVNDFQKGDIAEGYSVSREKKESFPLTVTSAQKNPTAFYLCASSNRRGKFADTQYFGPGTRLTVL.

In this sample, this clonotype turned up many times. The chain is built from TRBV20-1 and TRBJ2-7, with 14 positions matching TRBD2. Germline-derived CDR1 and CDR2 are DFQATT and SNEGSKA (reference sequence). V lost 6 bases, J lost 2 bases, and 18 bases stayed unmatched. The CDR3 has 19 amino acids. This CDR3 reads CSAPGTPGTSGRFTYEQYF. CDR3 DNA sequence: TGCAGTGCCCCCGGGACACCCGGGACTAGCGGGAGATTTACCTACGAGCAGTACTTC.

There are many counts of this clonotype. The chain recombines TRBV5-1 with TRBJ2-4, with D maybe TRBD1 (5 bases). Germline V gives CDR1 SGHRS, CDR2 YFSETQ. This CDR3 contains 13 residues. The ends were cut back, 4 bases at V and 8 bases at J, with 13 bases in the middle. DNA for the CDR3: TGCGCCAGCAGCCTGGACCAAGGGGACATTCAGTACTTC. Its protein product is CASSLDQGDIQYF.

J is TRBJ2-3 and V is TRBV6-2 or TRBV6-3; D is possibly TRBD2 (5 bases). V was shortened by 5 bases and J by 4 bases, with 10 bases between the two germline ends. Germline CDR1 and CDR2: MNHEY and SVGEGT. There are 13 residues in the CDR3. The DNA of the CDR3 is TGTGCCAGCAGTGTAGCGAAGGCAGATACGCAGTATTTT. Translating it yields CASSVAKADTQYF.

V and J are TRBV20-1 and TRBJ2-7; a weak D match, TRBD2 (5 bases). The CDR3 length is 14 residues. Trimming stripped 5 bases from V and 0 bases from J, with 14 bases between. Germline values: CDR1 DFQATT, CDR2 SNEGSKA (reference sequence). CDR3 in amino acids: CSALPVGSSYEQYF. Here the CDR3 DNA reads TGCAGTGCTCTCCCGGTTGGGAGCTCCTACGAGCAGTACTTC.